These 27 T cell receptor beta chains came from one sample sequenced in a study of blood T cells in healthy people across ages. Then a second PCR, running roughly 7 to 11 cycles, was carried out with a sample-barcoded 5' primer and a J-beta primer mix. TCRdb reanalysed the 5' RACE reads using MiXCR and keeps one entry per CDR3 protein. The sample has some 700,000 distinct CDR3 sequences; 20% to 25% are singletons. Sample: blood. These receptors were obtained from a man between 65 and 80 years old in good health.

The V gene is TRBV29-1, the J gene TRBJ2-5, with no clear D. The J call is in doubt because the DNA end fits TRBJ2-7 better. The germline gives CDR1 SQVTM, CDR2 ANQGSEA. CDR3 size: 12 residues. CDR3 region: CSVVTNSYEQYF. CDR3 DNA: TGCAGCGTTGTTACTAACTCCTACGAGCAGTACTTC.

This clonotype was counted only a few times. The chain couples TRBV7-2 to TRBJ2-5; 10 bases align to TRBD2. The end of the DNA aligns better with TRBJ2-1, so the J call may be wrong. Germline V gene lookup returns CDR1 SGHTA and CDR2 FQGNSA. CDR3 length: 16 amino acids. As DNA, the CDR3 is TGTGCCAGCAGATACCGAGCGGGAGGGGGACGCAATGAGCAGTTCTTC. This sequence encodes CASRYRAGGGRNEQFF.

This chain links TRBV27 with TRBJ2-3, with TRBD1 as a possible D gene (6 bases). Trimming shortened V by 5 bases and J by 6 bases, and 18 bases separated the two germline ends. The germline gives CDR1 MNHEY, CDR2 SMNVEV (reference sequence). This CDR3 is 15 amino acids long. The CDR3 protein is CASSRDTGRWDTQYF. The CDR3 nucleotides read TGTGCCAGCAGTCGCGACACAGGGCGGTGGGATACGCAGTATTTT.

The V and J genes are TRBV12-3 or TRBV12-4 and TRBJ1-1; D call uncertain. This CDR3 region has 12 residues. The V gene lost 7 bases and the J gene lost 1 base, with 7 bases spanning the gap. The CDR3, as DNA: TGTGCCAGCACCCCAGCGAACACTGAAGCTTTCTTT. Translated, it gives CASTPANTEAFF.

The V and J genes are TRBV18 and TRBJ2-1, with D hard to call. This CDR3 region has 14 residues. The V end was cut by 2 bases, the J end by 9 bases, with 14 bases between. Looked up from germline, CDR1 is KGHSH and CDR2 is LQKENI. The CDR3 nucleotides read TGTGCCAGCTCACCATCTACTTCTAGTGCTGAGCAGTTCTTC. Its protein product is CASSPSTSSAEQFF.

V usage is TRBV13 and J usage is TRBJ1-5; D ambiguous. V lost 0 bases and J lost 7, with 16 bases in between. The CDR3 runs 16 residues. From germline, CDR1 is PRHDT and CDR2 FYEKMQ (reference sequence). The CDR3 DNA follows: TGTGCCAGCAGCTTAGGGGGCTGGAATTCCGGGCAGCCCCAGCATTTT. Protein sequence: CASSLGGWNSGQPQHF.

The genes are TRBV12-3 or TRBV12-4 and TRBJ2-3; 11 nucleotides agree with TRBD2. CDR3 length: 16 residues. V was pared by 5 bases and J by 6 bases, with 10 bases of the junction left unmatched. CDR3 loop: CASSRSLAGGGDTQYF. CDR3 bases: TGTGCCAGCAGTCGGTCGCTAGCGGGGGGTGGGGATACGCAGTATTTT.

The CDR3 here is CASSLEVVASGSNNEQFF. As DNA, the CDR3 is TGTGCCAGCAGCTTAGAGGTGGTGGCTAGCGGGAGTAACAATGAGCAGTTCTTC. The chain couples TRBV7-9 to TRBJ2-1; TRBD2 aligns across 10 bases. The V segment lost 1 base and the J segment 5 bases; nucleotides outside the gene matches: 11. The CDR3 length is 18 residues. In germline, CDR1 is SEHNR, CDR2 FQNEAQ (reference sequence). Variable domain in full (rest from reference TRBV7-9 and TRBJ2-1): DTGVSQNPRHKITKRGQNVTFRCDPISEHNRLYWYRQTLGQGPEFLTYFQNEAQLEKSRLLSDRFSAERPKGSFSTLEIQRTEQGDSAMYLCASSLEVVASGSNNEQFFGPGTRLTVL.

Only a few counts were recorded for this clonotype. The V gene is TRBV24-1, the J gene TRBJ2-3, with D unresolved. Germline V gene sequence: CDR1 KGHDR, CDR2 SFDVKD. The germline V and J ends were trimmed by 3 bases and 2 bases, with 11 bases remaining between them. CDR3 length: 15 amino acids. The DNA of the CDR3 is TGTGCCACCAGTGATCCCCCCTCAACCACAGATACGCAGTATTTT. Translating it yields CATSDPPSTTDTQYF.

This clonotype was seen only a few times. Relative to the germline gene, one junction end is altered; a read error may explain this. This chain links TRBV7-9 with TRBJ1-1, with 10 positions matching TRBD1. The CDR3 sequence is 14 residues long. Germline V CDR1 and CDR2: SEHNR, FQNEAQ (reference sequence). CDR3: CAGSSWDRGAEAFF. The CDR3 DNA is TGTGCCGGCAGCTCGTGGGACAGGGGTGCTGAAGCTTTCTTT.

The V call is TRBV6-2 or TRBV6-3, the J call TRBJ1-2; D unresolved. CDR3 length: 13 amino acids. V gave up 5 bases and J gave up 7 bases, with 14 bases separating them. Germline V CDR1 and CDR2: MNHEY, SVGEGT. CDR3 protein: CASSGNSVAGYTF. In DNA, the CDR3 is TGTGCCAGCAGTGGGAATTCCGTGGCTGGCTACACCTTC.

V usage is TRBV6-5 and J usage is TRBJ2-1; tentative D call: TRBD1 (5 bases). TRBJ2-7 matches the DNA end more closely, so the J call is doubtful. Germline V lookup: CDR1 MNHEY, CDR2 SVGAGI. This CDR3 region has 14 residues. The CDR3, as DNA: TGTGCCAGCAGGGGAAGGGGATACGTCTACGAGCAGTACTTC. This gives the protein CASRGRGYVYEQYF.

This rearrangement joins TRBV7-2 to TRBJ2-5; TRBD2 matches 7 bases. This CDR3 is built from 18 residues. The V gene end was trimmed by 1 base and the J gene end by 2 bases; junction bases not matched to a gene: 13. Germline CDR1 and CDR2: SGHTA and FQGNSA. The CDR3 coding sequence is TGTGCCAGCAGCTTAGAGTCTGGGGCGGGAGTAGGGCAAGAGACCCAGTACTTC. Residues: CASSLESGAGVGQETQYF.

The chain has TRBV12-3 or TRBV12-4 and TRBJ2-3, with TRBD1 matching 9 bases. V dropped 6 bases and J dropped 2; count of bases not matched to a gene: 6. There are 15 residues in the CDR3. CDR3 protein: CASRRTGDPTDTQYF. CDR3 DNA sequence: TGTGCCAGCAGAAGGACAGGGGATCCCACAGATACGCAGTATTTT.

The V and J genes are TRBV7-9 and TRBJ2-5; TRBD1 aligns across 10 bases. The ends lost 0 bases at V and 4 bases at J; junction bases unmatched: 5. The CDR3 sequence is 16 residues long. Germline V gene data show CDR1 as SEHNR and CDR2 as FQNEAQ (reference sequence). CDR3: CASSLAGQGGLETQYF. The CDR3 DNA follows: TGTGCCAGCAGCTTAGCAGGACAGGGGGGCCTAGAGACCCAGTACTTC.

This clonotype was observed a few times. The chain uses TRBV3-1 and TRBJ2-7, with D possibly being TRBD2 (6 bases). The J call may not be correct, given that the DNA end is closer to TRBJ2-1. Germline CDR1 reads LGHDT; CDR2 reads YNNKEL (reference sequence). The CDR3 consists of 17 residues. The CDR3 sequence is CASSQDLVGSGNNEQFF. The DNA of the CDR3 is TGTGCCAGCAGCCAAGATTTGGTCGGGAGCGGAAACAATGAGCAGTTCTTC.

J is TRBJ1-6 and V is TRBV28; D is unclear. In germline, CDR1 is MDHEN, CDR2 SYDVKM. The V end was cut by 5 bases, the J end by 9 bases, with 17 bases between. The CDR3 has 15 residues. CDR3 region: CASSGNGETGSPLHF. In nucleotides, the CDR3 is TGTGCCAGCAGTGGTAACGGGGAAACGGGTTCACCCCTCCACTTT.

The chain has TRBV20-1 and TRBJ1-4; 8 bases match TRBD1. V dropped 4 bases and J dropped 3; count of bases not matched to a gene: 13. Germline assignment: CDR1 DFQATT and CDR2 SNEGSKA (reference sequence). CDR3 length: 17 residues. The CDR3 sequence: CSAIDRGRGVSNEKLFF. In DNA, the CDR3 is TGCAGTGCTATTGACAGGGGAAGAGGGGTGTCTAATGAAAAACTGTTTTTT.

A few counts support this clonotype. The chain uses TRBV16 and TRBJ1-6, with TRBD1 matching 10 bases. Germline CDR1 is KGHSY and CDR2 is FQNENV. The CDR3 totals 16 residues. V gave up 4 bases and J gave up 7 bases; unmatched junction bases: 7. The CDR3 nucleotides read TGTGCCAGCAGCCCTTCGGGACAGGGGTCAAATTCACCCCTCCACTTT. Its protein product is CASSPSGQGSNSPLHF.

This clonotype was found a few times. The chain carries TRBV7-9 and TRBJ2-3; TRBD2 aligns across 10 bases. Looked up from germline, CDR1 is SEHNR and CDR2 is FQNEAQ (reference sequence). The CDR3 is 20 amino acids. V lost 8 bases, J lost 0 bases, and 20 bases stayed unmatched. The CDR3 DNA reads as TGTGCCAGCGTGTCGGGAAAGCGGGAGGGCCTTAAATATAGCACAGATACGCAGTATTTT. Its translation is CASVSGKREGLKYSTDTQYF.

In its sample, this clonotype was seen a few times. The V call is TRBV28, the J call TRBJ2-2; D uncertain. V was clipped by 7 bases and J by 3 bases, with 12 bases between them. This CDR3 is built from 14 residues. Germline V gene data show CDR1 as MDHEN and CDR2 as SYDVKM. The DNA of the CDR3 is TGTGCCAGCATCGGGCAGTCGGACACCGGGGAGCTGTTTTTT. Translated: CASIGQSDTGELFF.

V gene TRBV20-1 combines with J gene TRBJ1-5; D uncertain. V lost 5 bases and J 5 bases, leaving 10 bases between the germline ends. This CDR3 is built from 12 residues. Germline CDR1 reads DFQATT; CDR2 reads SNEGSKA (reference sequence). CDR3 in amino acids: CSAWTQDQPQHF. The CDR3 bases are TGCAGTGCTTGGACCCAGGATCAGCCCCAGCATTTT.

This clonotype was observed a handful of times. This sequence joins TRBV6-6 and TRBJ2-5; a weak D match, TRBD2 (6 bases). Trimming shortened V by 4 bases and J by 5 bases, and 14 bases separated the two germline ends. The CDR3 has 14 residues. Germline V gives CDR1 MNHNY, CDR2 SVGAGI (reference sequence). CDR3 loop: CASSFRGIRETQYF. As DNA, the CDR3 is TGTGCCAGCAGTTTCCGGGGGATCAGGGAGACCCAGTACTTC.

V is TRBV7-9 and J is TRBJ2-1, with a weak D call TRBD2 (5 bases). Trimming took off 1 base at V and 7 bases at J, with 17 bases between the two ends. The germline gives CDR1 SEHNR, CDR2 FQNEAQ (reference sequence). The length of the CDR3 is 16 residues. The CDR3, as DNA: TGTGCCAGCAGCTTAGACCCGGGATCCCTAGTGAATGAGCAGTTCTTC. Residues: CASSLDPGSLVNEQFF.

This clonotype occurred a few times. The V and J genes are TRBV9 and TRBJ1-4; D gene ambiguous. The CDR3 has 14 residues. V dropped 4 bases and J dropped 5 bases, with 12 bases sitting between them. In germline, CDR1 is SGDLS, CDR2 YYNGEE. CDR3 DNA sequence: TGTGCCAGCAGCCCCGGGCCCGAAAATGAAAAACTGTTTTTT. This translates into CASSPGPENEKLFF.

This clonotype was observed at least ten times. The V call is TRBV14, the J call TRBJ2-7; unclear D gene. The germline V gene encodes CDR1 SGHDN and CDR2 FVKESK. The V end was cut by 6 bases, the J end by 7 bases, with 16 bases between. This CDR3 comprises 13 residues. The CDR3 loop reads CASSPGVTWEQYF. The CDR3, as DNA: TGTGCCAGCAGTCCTGGGGTGACCTGGGAGCAGTACTTC. The full variable domain, completed using reference TRBV14 and TRBJ2-7, is EAGVTQFPSHSVIEKGQTVTLRCDPISGHDNLYWYRRVMGKEIKFLLHFVKESKQDESGMPNNRFLAERTGGTYSTLKVQPAELEDSGVYFCASSPGVTWEQYFGPGTRLTVT.

V and J are TRBV12-3 or TRBV12-4 and TRBJ2-3, with 9 bases aligning to TRBD2. V shed 6 bases and J 4 bases; nucleotides not matched to a gene: 11. CDR3 size: 16 residues. The DNA of the CDR3 is TGTGCCAGCAGCCCCCGTCTTAGCGGGAGCGCAGATACGCAGTATTTT. This sequence encodes CASSPRLSGSADTQYF.